A selection of T cell receptor beta chains follows, all from one sample in a study of OX40 agonist ivuxolimab in advanced cancers. The repertoire was sequenced with immunoSEQ multiplex PCR; TCRdb's copy has only in-frame clones and lacks some. The data contain roughly 44,000 clones, approximately 80% of them seen just once; the ten biggest clones take up 6.5% to 8%. Specimen: CD4+ or CD8+ T cells sorted from blood, collected in a trial of the OX40 agonist ivuxolimab. The origin of the receptors is an adult with an advanced solid tumor such as melanoma, head and neck, liver or kidney cancer. Each CDR3 is given with its conserved first and last residue. Fields, in order: V gene, CDR3 length, CDR3 protein.

TRBV19 15 CASSTSGGGAGELFF
TRBV7-9 14 CASSFGERAYEQYF
TRBV6-6 13 CASAGGRQGEQYF
TRBV2 17 CASSPPGHLMGHQPQHF
TRBV5-4 15 CASSQDPGRETGYTF
TRBV14 15 CASSQVSGLAYGYTF
TRBV7-8 21 CASSLLAIHTGLSSNTGELFF
TRBV19 15 CASSRREGNYQPQHF
TRBV29-1 13 CSVEALAKNIQYF
TRBV19 12 CATTDRRNGYTF
TRBV5-1 15 CASSLSSGGYNEQFF
TRBV19 14 CASKDGSSGNTIYF
TRBV25-1 14 CASKPDRANQPQHF
TRBV6-1 14 CASSEVGQGDGYTF
TRBV7-2 14 CASSTGTALNTQYF
TRBV5-4 13 CASSFLEGDTQYF
TRBV9 15 CASSVQGFGANVLTF
TRBV10-3 15 CAISGFGSESGELFF
TRBV13 14 CASSTSHRLQPQHF
TRBV9 16 CASSTLGTTPQETQYF
TRBV11-2 15 CASSSTGSGADTQYF
TRBV10-1 13 CASRAGGGNEQFF
TRBV10-2 15 CASSGLALPAYEQYF
TRBV2 13 CASRTRGGNEQFF
TRBV6-5 15 CASSPPTGDTGELFF
TRBV6-1 12 CASRVTDGELFF
TRBV4-3 17 CASSTGTGGARFLGYTF
TRBV6-4 20 CASSDLEGTSGRALKDTQYF
TRBV7-2 15 CASSPLGGRWETQYF
TRBV4-1 15 CASSPSGGGRNEQYF
TRBV11-2 13 CASSLGHNYEQYF
TRBV5-4 16 CASSLAQDRDSYGYTF
TRBV5-4 15 CASSLLGDPGETQYF
TRBV6-5 14 CASSQQGDNYGYTF
TRBV9 17 CASSVDQGGSLTYEQYF
TRBV19 14 CASSGHRVNEKLFF
TRBV7-9 13 CASSSRLQEKLFF
TRBV7-9 14 CASSYSGDDYGYTF
TRBV2 15 CASSGRQGLTGELFF
TRBV9 14 CASSEPSGANVLTF
TRBV2 14 CASSEGLAEDEQFF
TRBV4-1 16 CASSQDPPGGAGAQYF
TRBV5-4 14 CASSLKGGYNEQFF
TRBV11-2 15 CASSQNTGGDEKLFF
TRBV19 14 CATLDRVGGLKLFF
TRBV6-5 15 CASKNDRSSGNTIYF
TRBV18 17 CASSPRQAQGTNEKLFF
TRBV7-7 13 CASSSGLQETQYF
TRBV7-8 14 CASFPGLAGYEQYF
TRBV19 14 CASSTLLAPREQFF
TRBV6-5 12 CASNGLLETQYF
TRBV18 16 CASSPTPSGRGDIQYF
TRBV5-6 17 CASSFLGLAESSYEQYF
TRBV19 12 CASSPQYNEQFF
TRBV27 17 CASRGIAETANTGELFF
TRBV27 13 CASSLAGSYEQYF
TRBV4-3 17 CASSQERGLAGIYEQYF
TRBV5-8 13 CASRPTGVETQYF
TRBV28 15 CASSLAFRVNTEAFF
TRBV5-1 15 CASSLEGSRTDTQYF